This T cell receptor (beta chain) was captured in a study of blood T cells in healthy people across ages. Study-wide results and caveats: Naive CD4+ cell counts and diversity both ran higher in long-lived than in aged donors.

To note about this clonotype: Antigen unknown.

Through a sample-barcoded 5' primer and a J-beta primer mix, a second PCR was run for roughly 6 to 11 cycles. MiXCR, applied by TCRdb to the 5' RACE reads, yields one record per CDR3 protein. The table lists 1,500,000 or so distinct CDR3 sequences, roughly two fifths of them singletons. Isolating PBMCs gave at least 6 million of these cells per sample. This receptor was taken from a woman aged 18-29 years in good health. Sequences were obtained from blood.

The CDR3 bases are TGTGCCAGCAGTTTTAGAGACAGAAGTTACAATGAGCAGTTCTTC. Translated, it gives CASSFRDRSYNEQFF. The J gene is TRBJ2-1, the V gene TRBV28, with D tentatively TRBD1 (5 bases). The germline V gene encodes CDR1 MDHEN and CDR2 SYDVKM. The CDR3 is made up of 15 amino acids. V was shortened by 3 bases and J by 4 bases, with 13 bases between the two germline ends.